These 14 T cell receptor beta chains originate from one sample sequenced in a study of T-cell reconstitution after alpha-beta-depleted transplantation in children. Unique molecular identifiers were used to barcode this TCRbeta library. TCRdb ran MiXCR on the PCR reads and lists one entry per CDR3 protein. Altogether about 980,000 distinct CDR3 sequences are present, about 29% being singletons, with the ten largest covering about 28%. The sequences come from PBMCs, mostly from graft donor cells, collected 360 days after TCRalphabeta/CD19-depleted stem cell transplant. Receptors were obtained from a boy younger than two who had a stem cell transplant for SCID, so the T cells may come from the graft donor.

The V and J genes are TRBV15 and TRBJ2-7; possibly TRBD1 for D (5 bases). Trimming stripped 0 bases from V and 2 bases from J, with 11 bases between. CDR3 size: 15 residues. Germline CDR1 LNHNV, CDR2 YYDKDF (reference sequence). The CDR3 region is CATSRDRVPAYEQYF. The CDR3 DNA reads as TGTGCCACCAGCAGAGACAGGGTGCCCGCCTACGAGCAGTACTTC.

The chain has TRBV11-2 and TRBJ2-7; D remains ambiguous. The V gene lost 3 bases and the J gene lost 1 base, with 31 bases spanning the gap. The germline gives CDR1 SGHAT, CDR2 FQNNGV. This CDR3 is built from 21 residues. The CDR3 DNA reads TGTGCCAGCAGCTTGTTACAGATTCGGGCCCCGGCGCCCGGAAGATCCTACGAGCAGTACTTC. Translation gives CASSLLQIRAPAPGRSYEQYF.

The rearrangement links TRBV11-2 to TRBJ2-3, with 8 positions matching TRBD1. This CDR3 spans 17 amino acids. Germline assignment: CDR1 SGHAT and CDR2 FQNNGV. The ends lost 3 bases at V and 1 base at J; junction bases unmatched: 9. For the CDR3, the DNA is TGTGCCAGCAGCTTCTGGCAGGGGGCATTTGGCACAGATACGCAGTATTTT. Protein sequence: CASSFWQGAFGTDTQYF.

The rearrangement links TRBV6-1 to TRBJ2-3; 7 nucleotides agree with TRBD2. Per the germline V gene, CDR1 is MNHNS and CDR2 is SASEGT. This CDR3 spans 17 amino acids. After removal of 5 bases from V and 4 bases from J, the junction contained 15 bases not matched to a gene. CDR3 coding DNA: TGTGCCAGCAGTCCTCTCCCACGAGCGGGGCTCTCAGATACGCAGTATTTT. Translated, it gives CASSPLPRAGLSDTQYF.

This clonotype was recorded a few times. The chain employs TRBV7-2 and TRBJ2-7; D ambiguous. Trimming removed 3 bases at V and 2 bases at J, with 8 bases between. Germline V lookup: CDR1 SGHTA, CDR2 FQGNSA. The length of the CDR3 is 13 residues. The CDR3 DNA sequence: TGTGCCAGCAGCTTCTCAACTCCCTACGAGCAGTACTTC. It is translated as CASSFSTPYEQYF. Combining the CDR3 with reference TRBV7-2 and TRBJ2-7 gives the whole variable domain GAGVSQSPSNKVTEKGKDVELRCDPISGHTALYWYRQSLGQGLEFLIYFQGNSAPDKSGLPSDRFSAERTGGSVSTLTIQRTQQEDSAVYLCASSFSTPYEQYFGPGTRLTVT.

V gene TRBV12-3 or TRBV12-4 combines with J gene TRBJ2-3; the D gene is possibly TRBD1 (5 bases). V lost 5 bases to trimming and J lost 6 bases, with 24 bases between them. The CDR3 covers 17 residues. The DNA of the CDR3 is TGTGCCAGCAGTCCCGAAGCCCGACAGCTCCCTCGGGATACGCAGTATTTT. Its translation is CASSPEARQLPRDTQYF.

The chain is built from TRBV24-1 and TRBJ2-3, with D hard to call. CDR3 length equals 14 residues. With 4 bases removed from V and 6 bases from J, the gap between germline ends came to 13 bases. The V gene's germline CDR1 is KGHDR and CDR2 SFDVKD. CDR3 sequence (DNA): TGTGCCACCAGTGACACATCCGGTCGGGATACGCAGTATTTT. Its translation: CATSDTSGRDTQYF.

The chain joins TRBV7-3 to TRBJ2-3; D gene ambiguous. Germline CDR1 SGHTA, CDR2 FQGTGA. V lost 2 bases to trimming and J lost 0 bases, with 12 bases between them. CDR3 length: 16 residues. The CDR3 bases are TGTGCCAGCAGCTTATCTCCGCAGGCTAGCACAGATACGCAGTATTTT. Protein: CASSLSPQASTDTQYF.

Written as DNA, the CDR3 is TGTGCCAGCAGCTTAATTGGGGATGAGCAGTTCTTC. Protein sequence: CASSLIGDEQFF. The chain combines TRBV7-3 with TRBJ2-1; D is undetermined. Trimming took 1 base from V and 8 from J, leaving 6 bases between them. The germline V gene has CDR1 SGHTA and CDR2 FQGTGA. The CDR3 loop spans 12 amino acids.

The chain joins TRBV12-3 or TRBV12-4 to TRBJ2-2; 10 bases map to TRBD1. There are 18 residues in the CDR3. The junction had 13 bases not matched to a gene; V was cut back by 5 bases and J by 4 bases. The CDR3 here is CASSPTRDRGRFTGELFF. Written as DNA, the CDR3 is TGTGCCAGCAGTCCTACCCGAGACAGGGGGCGCTTCACCGGGGAGCTGTTTTTT.

The sample holds a few counts of this clonotype. The chain is built from TRBV5-6 and TRBJ1-1; D perhaps matches TRBD1 (6 bases). Germline CDR1 is SGHDT and CDR2 is YYEEEE. The CDR3 extends over 15 amino acids. Trimming left V 7 bases short and J 1 base short, with 17 bases between. The CDR3 region is CASPTGGQGNTEAFF. DNA of the CDR3: TGTGCCAGCCCTACGGGGGGGCAGGGGAACACTGAAGCTTTCTTT.

This chain uses TRBV5-6 with TRBJ2-1; D call uncertain. Germline V lookup: CDR1 SGHDT, CDR2 YYEEEE. The CDR3 spans 18 residues. Trimming removed 0 bases at V and 4 bases at J, with 20 bases between. The CDR3: CASSLVGKEGPRYNEQFF. CDR3 coding DNA: TGTGCCAGCAGCTTGGTGGGGAAAGAAGGGCCGCGGTACAATGAGCAGTTCTTC.

This clonotype turned up a few times. Here the CDR3 DNA reads TGCAGTGCTAGAGATGCCCAGCGGGGGGGCGGGGAGACCCAGTACTTC. It encodes CSARDAQRGGGETQYF. V is TRBV20-1 and J is TRBJ2-5, with 10 bases that match TRBD2. After removal of 0 bases from V and 5 bases from J, the junction contained 9 bases not matched to a gene. This CDR3 has 16 residues. CDR1 and CDR2 (germline): DFQATT, SNEGSKA (reference sequence).

This clonotype turned up a few times. The rearrangement uses TRBV12-3 or TRBV12-4 and TRBJ1-2; D unclear. This CDR3 is built from 14 residues. Trimming removed 6 bases at V and 4 bases at J, with 15 bases between. In DNA, the CDR3 is TGTGCCAGCAGCCTAATCGGGCAGGCCTATGGCTACACCTTC. This sequence encodes CASSLIGQAYGYTF.